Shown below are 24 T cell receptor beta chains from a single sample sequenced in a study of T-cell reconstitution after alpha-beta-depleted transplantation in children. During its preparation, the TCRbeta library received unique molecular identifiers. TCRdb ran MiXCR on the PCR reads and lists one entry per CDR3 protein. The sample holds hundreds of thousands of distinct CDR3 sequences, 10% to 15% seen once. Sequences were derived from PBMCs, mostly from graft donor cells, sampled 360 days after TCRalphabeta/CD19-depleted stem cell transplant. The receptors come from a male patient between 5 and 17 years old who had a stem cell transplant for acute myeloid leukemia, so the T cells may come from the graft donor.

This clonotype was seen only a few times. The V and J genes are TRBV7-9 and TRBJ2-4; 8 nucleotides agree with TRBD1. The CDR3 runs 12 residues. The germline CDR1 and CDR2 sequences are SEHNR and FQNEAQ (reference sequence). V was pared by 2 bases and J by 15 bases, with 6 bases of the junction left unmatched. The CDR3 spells CASSLSRDRRYF. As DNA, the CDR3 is TGTGCCAGCAGCTTATCCCGGGACAGGAGGTACTTC. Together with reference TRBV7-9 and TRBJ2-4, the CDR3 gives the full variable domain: DTGVSQNPRHKITKRGQNVTFRCDPISEHNRLYWYRQTLGQGPEFLTYFQNEAQLEKSRLLSDRFSAERPKGSFSTLEIQRTEQGDSAMYLCASSLSRDRRYFGAGTRLSVL.

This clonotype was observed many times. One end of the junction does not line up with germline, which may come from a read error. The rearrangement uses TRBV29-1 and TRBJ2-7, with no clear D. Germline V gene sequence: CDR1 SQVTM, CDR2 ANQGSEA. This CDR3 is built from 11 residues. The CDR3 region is CSVEHSYQQYF. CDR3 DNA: TGCAGCGTTGAGCACTCCTACCAGCAGTACTTC.

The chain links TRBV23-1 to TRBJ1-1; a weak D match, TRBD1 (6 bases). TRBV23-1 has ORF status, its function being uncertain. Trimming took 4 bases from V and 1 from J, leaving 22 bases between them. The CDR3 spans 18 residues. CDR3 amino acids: CASSPGPTGHRQNTEAFF. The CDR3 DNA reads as TGCGCCAGCAGTCCCGGTCCCACAGGGCATCGGCAGAACACTGAAGCTTTCTTT.

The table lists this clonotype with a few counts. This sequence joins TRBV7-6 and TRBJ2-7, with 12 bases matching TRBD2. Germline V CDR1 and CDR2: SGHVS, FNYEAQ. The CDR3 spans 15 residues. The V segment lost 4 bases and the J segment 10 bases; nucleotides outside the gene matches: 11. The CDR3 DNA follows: TGTGCCAGCAGCTCTAGCGGGAGGGCGGCTCTAGGCCAGTACTTC. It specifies CASSSSGRAALGQYF.

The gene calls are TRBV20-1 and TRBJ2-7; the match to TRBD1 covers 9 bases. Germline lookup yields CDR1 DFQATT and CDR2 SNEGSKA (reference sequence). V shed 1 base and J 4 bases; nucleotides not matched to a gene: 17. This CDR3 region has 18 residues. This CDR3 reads CSARVPGQGDLGRYEQYF. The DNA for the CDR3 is TGCAGTGCTAGAGTTCCGGGACAGGGCGATCTGGGACGTTACGAGCAGTACTTC.

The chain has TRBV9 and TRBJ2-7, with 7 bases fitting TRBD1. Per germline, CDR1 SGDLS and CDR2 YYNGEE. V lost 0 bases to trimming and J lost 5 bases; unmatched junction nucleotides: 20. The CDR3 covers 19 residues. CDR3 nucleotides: TGTGCCAGCAGCGTAGGGGACAGCCGCTTCACAAAATACACCCACGAGCAGTACTTC. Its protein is CASSVGDSRFTKYTHEQYF.

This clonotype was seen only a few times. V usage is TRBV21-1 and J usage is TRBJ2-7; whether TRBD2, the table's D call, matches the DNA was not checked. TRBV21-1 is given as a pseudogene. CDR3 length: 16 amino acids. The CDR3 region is CASSPDCGSSSYEQYF. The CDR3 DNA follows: TGTGCCAGCAGCCCCGATTGCGGGTCCTCATCCTACGAGCAGTACTTC.

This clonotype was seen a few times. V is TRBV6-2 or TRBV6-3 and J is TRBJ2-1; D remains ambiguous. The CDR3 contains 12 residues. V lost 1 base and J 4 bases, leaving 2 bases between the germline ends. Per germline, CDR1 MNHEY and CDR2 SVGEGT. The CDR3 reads CASSYFYNEQFF. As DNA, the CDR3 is TGTGCCAGCAGTTACTTTTACAATGAGCAGTTCTTC.

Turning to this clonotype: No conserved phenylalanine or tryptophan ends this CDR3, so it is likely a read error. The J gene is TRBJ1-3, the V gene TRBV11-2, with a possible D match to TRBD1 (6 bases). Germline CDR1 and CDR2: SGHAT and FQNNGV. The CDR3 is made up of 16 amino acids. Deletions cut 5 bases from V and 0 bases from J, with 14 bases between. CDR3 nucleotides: TGTGCCAGCAGCCTAACCGGGGGGCTCTCTGGAAACACCATATATTCT. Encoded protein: CASSLTGGLSGNTIYS.

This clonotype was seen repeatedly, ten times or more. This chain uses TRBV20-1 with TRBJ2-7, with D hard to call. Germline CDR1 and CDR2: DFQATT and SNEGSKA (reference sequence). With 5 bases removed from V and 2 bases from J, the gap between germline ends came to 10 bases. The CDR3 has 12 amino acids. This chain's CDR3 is CSAFHKAYEQYF. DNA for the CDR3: TGCAGTGCTTTTCACAAAGCCTACGAGCAGTACTTC.

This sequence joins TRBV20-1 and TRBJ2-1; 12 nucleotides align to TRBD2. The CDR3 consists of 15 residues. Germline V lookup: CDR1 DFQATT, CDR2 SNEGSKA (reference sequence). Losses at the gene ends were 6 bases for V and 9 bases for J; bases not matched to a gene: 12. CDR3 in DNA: TGCAGTGCCGCGCCTAGCGGGAGGGCTGCGGGTGAGCAGTTCTTC. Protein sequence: CSAAPSGRAAGEQFF.

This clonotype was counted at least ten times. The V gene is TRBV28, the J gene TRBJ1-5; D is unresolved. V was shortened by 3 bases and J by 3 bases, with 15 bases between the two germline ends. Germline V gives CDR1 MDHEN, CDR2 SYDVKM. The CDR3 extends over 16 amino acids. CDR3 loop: CASSLRTGVINQPQHF. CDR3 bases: TGTGCCAGCAGTTTGCGAACCGGGGTGATCAATCAGCCCCAGCATTTT.

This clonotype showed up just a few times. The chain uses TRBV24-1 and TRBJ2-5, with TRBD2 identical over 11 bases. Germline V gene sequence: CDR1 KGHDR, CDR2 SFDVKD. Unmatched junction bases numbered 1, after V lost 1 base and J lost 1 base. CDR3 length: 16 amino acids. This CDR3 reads CATSDLGLAGQETQYF. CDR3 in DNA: TGTGCCACCAGTGATTTAGGACTAGCGGGCCAAGAGACCCAGTACTTC.

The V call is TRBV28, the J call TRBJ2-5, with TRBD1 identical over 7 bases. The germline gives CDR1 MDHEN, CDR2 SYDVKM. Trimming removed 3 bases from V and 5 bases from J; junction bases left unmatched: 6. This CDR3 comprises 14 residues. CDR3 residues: CASSFNRGRETQYF. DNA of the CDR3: TGTGCCAGCAGTTTTAACAGGGGTCGGGAGACCCAGTACTTC.

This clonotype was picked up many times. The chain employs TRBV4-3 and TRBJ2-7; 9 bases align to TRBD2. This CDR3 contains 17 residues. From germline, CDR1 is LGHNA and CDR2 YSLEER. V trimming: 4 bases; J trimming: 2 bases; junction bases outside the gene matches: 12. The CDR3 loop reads CASSRTTTSGFTYEQYF. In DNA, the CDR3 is TGCGCCAGCAGCCGCACGACGACTAGCGGTTTTACCTACGAGCAGTACTTC.

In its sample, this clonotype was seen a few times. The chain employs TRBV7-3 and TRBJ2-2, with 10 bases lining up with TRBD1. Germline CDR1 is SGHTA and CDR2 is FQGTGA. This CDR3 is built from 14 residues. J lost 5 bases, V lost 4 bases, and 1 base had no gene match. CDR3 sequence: CASSSDRGTGELFF. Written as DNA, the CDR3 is TGTGCCAGCAGCTCGGACAGGGGGACCGGGGAGCTGTTTTTT.

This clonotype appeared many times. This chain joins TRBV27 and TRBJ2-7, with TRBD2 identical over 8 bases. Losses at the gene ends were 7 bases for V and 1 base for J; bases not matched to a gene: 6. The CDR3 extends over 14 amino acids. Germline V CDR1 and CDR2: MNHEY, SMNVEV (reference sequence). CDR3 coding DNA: TGTGCCAGCACCCCGTTAGCGGGATCCTACGAGCAGTACTTC. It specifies CASTPLAGSYEQYF.

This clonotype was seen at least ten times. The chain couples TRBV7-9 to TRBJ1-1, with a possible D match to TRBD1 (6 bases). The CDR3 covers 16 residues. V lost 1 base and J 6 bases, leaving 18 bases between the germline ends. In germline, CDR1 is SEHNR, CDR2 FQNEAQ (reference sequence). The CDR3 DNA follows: TGTGCCAGCAGCTTAGTATTACAGGGAAGAAATGCTGAAGCTTTCTTT. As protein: CASSLVLQGRNAEAFF.

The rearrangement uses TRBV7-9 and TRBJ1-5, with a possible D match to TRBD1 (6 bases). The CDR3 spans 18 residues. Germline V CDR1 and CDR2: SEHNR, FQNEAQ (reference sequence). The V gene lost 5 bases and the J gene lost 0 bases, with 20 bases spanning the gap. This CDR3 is CASSVSGGVGGSNQPQHF. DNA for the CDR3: TGTGCCAGCAGCGTTAGTGGGGGAGTAGGGGGTAGCAATCAGCCCCAGCATTTT.

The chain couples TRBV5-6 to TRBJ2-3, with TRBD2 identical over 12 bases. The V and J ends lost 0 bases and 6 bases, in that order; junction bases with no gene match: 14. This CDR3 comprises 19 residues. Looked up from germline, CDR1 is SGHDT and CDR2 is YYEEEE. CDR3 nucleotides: TGTGCCAGCAGCTTGGAGGTTCTAGCGGGAGGGCCTAGCGAGGATACGCAGTATTTT. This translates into CASSLEVLAGGPSEDTQYF.

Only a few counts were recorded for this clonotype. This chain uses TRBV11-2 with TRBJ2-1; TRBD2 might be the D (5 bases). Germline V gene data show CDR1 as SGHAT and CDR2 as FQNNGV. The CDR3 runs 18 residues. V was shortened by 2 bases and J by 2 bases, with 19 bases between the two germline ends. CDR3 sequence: CASSLYPSRRMTYNEQFF. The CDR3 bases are TGTGCCAGCAGCTTATATCCTAGCCGAAGGATGACCTACAATGAGCAGTTCTTC.

The CDR3 sequence: CATLPRGGAWYEQYF. As DNA, the CDR3 is TGTGCCACCCTTCCAAGGGGGGGAGCGTGGTACGAGCAGTACTTC. The genes are TRBV11-2 and TRBJ2-7, with a tentative D call TRBD2 (7 bases). The germline V gene has CDR1 SGHAT and CDR2 FQNNGV. Trimming stripped 10 bases from V and 4 bases from J, with 23 bases between. The CDR3 covers 15 residues.

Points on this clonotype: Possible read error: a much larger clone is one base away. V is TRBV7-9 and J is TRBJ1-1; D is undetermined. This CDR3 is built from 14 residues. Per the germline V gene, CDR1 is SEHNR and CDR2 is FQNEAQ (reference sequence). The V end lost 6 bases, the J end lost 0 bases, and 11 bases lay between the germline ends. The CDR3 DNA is TGTGCCAGCAGAGGGATTAGGGTGAACACTGAAGCTTTCTTT. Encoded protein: CASRGIRVNTEAFF.

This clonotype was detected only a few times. The CDR3 DNA is TGTGCCTCACAAGGTGGAGTCTCCCCTGGGGCCAACGTCCTGACTTTC. This gives the protein CASQGGVSPGANVLTF. The chain employs TRBV2 and TRBJ2-6; unclear D gene. Between the trimmed V and J ends, which lost 11 bases and 2 bases, there was a span of 19 bases. Germline CDR1 is SNHLY and CDR2 is FYNNEI. The CDR3 loop spans 16 amino acids.